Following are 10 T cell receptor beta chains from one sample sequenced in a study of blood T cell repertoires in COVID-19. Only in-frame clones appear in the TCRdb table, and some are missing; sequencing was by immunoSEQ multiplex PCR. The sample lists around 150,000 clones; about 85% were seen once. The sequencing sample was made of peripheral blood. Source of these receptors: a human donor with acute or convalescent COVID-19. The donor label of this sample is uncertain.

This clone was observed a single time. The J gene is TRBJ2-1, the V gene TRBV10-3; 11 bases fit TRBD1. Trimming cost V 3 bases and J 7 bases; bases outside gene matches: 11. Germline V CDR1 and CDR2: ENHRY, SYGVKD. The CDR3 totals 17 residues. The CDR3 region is CAISEAEVGTGGNEQFF. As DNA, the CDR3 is TGTGCCATCAGTGAAGCAGAAGTCGGGACAGGGGGGAATGAGCAGTTCTTC.

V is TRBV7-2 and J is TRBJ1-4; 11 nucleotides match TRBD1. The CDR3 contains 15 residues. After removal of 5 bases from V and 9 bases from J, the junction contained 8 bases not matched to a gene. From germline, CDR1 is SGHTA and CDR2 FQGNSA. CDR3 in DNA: TGTGCCAGCAGCGACGGGACAGGGGGAACGAAAAAACTGTTTTTT. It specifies CASSDGTGGTKKLFF. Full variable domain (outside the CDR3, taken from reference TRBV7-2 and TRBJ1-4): GAGVSQSPSNKVTEKGKDVELRCDPISGHTALYWYRQSLGQGLEFLIYFQGNSAPDKSGLPSDRFSAERTGGSVSTLTIQRTQQEDSAVYLCASSDGTGGTKKLFFGSGTQLSVL.

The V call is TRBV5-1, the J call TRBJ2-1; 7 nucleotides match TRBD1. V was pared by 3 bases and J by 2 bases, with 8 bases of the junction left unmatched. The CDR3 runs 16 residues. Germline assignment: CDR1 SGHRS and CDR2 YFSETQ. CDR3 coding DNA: TGCGCCAGCAGCTCCACGACAGGGCGGGCCTACAATGAGCAGTTCTTC. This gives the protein CASSSTTGRAYNEQFF.

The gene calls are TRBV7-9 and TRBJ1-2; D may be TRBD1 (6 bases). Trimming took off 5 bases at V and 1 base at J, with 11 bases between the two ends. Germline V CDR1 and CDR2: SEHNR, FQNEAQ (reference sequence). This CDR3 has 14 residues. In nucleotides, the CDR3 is TGTGCCAGCAGCCCCTCAGGGGTTAACTATGGCTACACCTTC. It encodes CASSPSGVNYGYTF. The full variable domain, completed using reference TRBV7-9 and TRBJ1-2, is DTGVSQNPRHKITKRGQNVTFRCDPISEHNRLYWYRQTLGQGPEFLTYFQNEAQLEKSRLLSDRFSAERPKGSFSTLEIQRTEQGDSAMYLCASSPSGVNYGYTFGSGTRLTVV.

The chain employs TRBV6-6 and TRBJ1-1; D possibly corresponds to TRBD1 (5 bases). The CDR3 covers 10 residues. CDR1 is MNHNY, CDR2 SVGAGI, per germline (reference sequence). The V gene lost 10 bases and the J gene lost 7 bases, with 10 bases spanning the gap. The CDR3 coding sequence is TGTGCCACCCTGGGGGGTGAAGCTTTCTTT. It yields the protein CATLGGEAFF.

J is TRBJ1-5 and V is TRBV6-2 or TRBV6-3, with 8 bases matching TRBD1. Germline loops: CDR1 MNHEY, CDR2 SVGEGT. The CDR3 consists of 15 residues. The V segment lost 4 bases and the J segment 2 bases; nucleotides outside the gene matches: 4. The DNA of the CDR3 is TGTGCCAGCAGTTCAGGGGGCTTGGGCAATCAGCCCCAGCATTTT. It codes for CASSSGGLGNQPQHF.

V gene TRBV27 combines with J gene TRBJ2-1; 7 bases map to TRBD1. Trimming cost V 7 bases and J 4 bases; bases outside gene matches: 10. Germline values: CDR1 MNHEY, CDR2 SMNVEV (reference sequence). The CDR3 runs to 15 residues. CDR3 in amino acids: CASKPDREFYNEQFF. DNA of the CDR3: TGTGCCAGCAAGCCAGACAGGGAATTTTACAATGAGCAGTTCTTC.

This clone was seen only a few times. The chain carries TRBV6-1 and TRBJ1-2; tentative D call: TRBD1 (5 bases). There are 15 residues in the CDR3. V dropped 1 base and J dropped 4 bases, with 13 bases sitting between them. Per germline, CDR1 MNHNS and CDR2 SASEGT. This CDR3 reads CASSEGVWDSYGYTF. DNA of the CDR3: TGTGCCAGCAGTGAAGGCGTATGGGACTCCTATGGCTACACCTTC.

The CDR3 nucleotides read TGTGCCAGTAGTATTAGACAGGGGGCGGGCAGAACTGAAGCTTTCTTT. Translating it yields CASSIRQGAGRTEAFF. The chain has TRBV19 and TRBJ1-1; TRBD1 agrees at 10 bases. The CDR3 extends over 16 amino acids. Trimming at V came to 3 bases and at J to 5 bases, leaving 9 bases not matched to a gene. Germline CDR1 LNHDA, CDR2 SQIVND (reference sequence).

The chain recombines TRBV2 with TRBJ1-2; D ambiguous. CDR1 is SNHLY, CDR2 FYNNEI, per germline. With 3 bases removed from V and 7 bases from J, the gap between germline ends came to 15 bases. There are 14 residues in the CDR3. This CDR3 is CASSDLERAPGYTF. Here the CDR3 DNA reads TGTGCCAGCAGTGATCTGGAGAGGGCTCCTGGCTACACCTTC. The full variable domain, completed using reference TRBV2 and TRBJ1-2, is EPEVTQTPSHQVTQMGQEVILRCVPISNHLYFYWYRQILGQKVEFLVSFYNNEISEKSEIFDDQFSVERPDGSNFTLKIRSTKLEDSAMYFCASSDLERAPGYTFGSGTRLTVV.